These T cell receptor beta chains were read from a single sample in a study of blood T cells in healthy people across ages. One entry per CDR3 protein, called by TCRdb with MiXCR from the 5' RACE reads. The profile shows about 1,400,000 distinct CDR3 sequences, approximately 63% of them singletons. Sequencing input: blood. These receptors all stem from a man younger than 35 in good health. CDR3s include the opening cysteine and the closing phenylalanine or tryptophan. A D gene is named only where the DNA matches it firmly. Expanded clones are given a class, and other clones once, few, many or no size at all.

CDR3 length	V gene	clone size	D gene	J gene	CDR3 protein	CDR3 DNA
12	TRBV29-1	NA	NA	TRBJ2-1	CSFSLGANERFF	TGCAGCTTCAGCTTAGGGGCCAATGAGCGGTTCTTC
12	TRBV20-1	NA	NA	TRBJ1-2	CSAYQGYYGYTF	TGCAGTGCTTACCAGGGGTACTATGGCTACACCTTC
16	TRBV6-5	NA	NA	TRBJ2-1	CASSRTPRTEYNEQFF	TGTGCCAGCAGTCGGACCCCGAGAACAGAGTACAATGAGCAGTTCTTC
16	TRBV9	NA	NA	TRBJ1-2	CASSPQSRGANYGYTF	TGTGCCAGCAGCCCCCAAAGCCGGGGGGCGAACTATGGCTACACCTTC
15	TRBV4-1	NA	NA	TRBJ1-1	CASSQDGQRNTEAFF	TGCGCCAGCAGCCAAGATGGCCAGCGGAACACTGAAGCTTTCTTT
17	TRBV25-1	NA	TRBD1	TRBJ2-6	CASSEWDRGSGANVLTF	TGTGCCAGCAGTGAATGGGACAGGGGCTCTGGGGCCAACGTCCTGACTTTC
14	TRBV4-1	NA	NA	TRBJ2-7	CASSQEGVGPQQYF	TGCGCCAGCAGCCAAGAGGGGGTTGGGCCTCAGCAGTACTTC
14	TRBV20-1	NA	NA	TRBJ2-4	CSARTGLAKNIQYF	TGCAGTGCTAGGACGGGCCTAGCCAAAAACATTCAGTACTTC
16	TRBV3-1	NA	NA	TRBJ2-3	CASSQDSRGSTDTQYF	TGTGCCAGCAGCCAAGATAGTCGGGGTAGCACAGATACGCAGTATTTT
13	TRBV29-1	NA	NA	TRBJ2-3	CSVGGILTDTQYF	TGCAGCGTTGGGGGGATTCTCACAGATACGCAGTATTTT
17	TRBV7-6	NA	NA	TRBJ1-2	CASSDKGPGVANYGYTF	TGTGCCAGCAGCGATAAGGGTCCGGGGGTGGCTAACTATGGCTACACCTTC
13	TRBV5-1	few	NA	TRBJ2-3	CASSPGVTDTQYF	TGCGCCAGCAGCCCCGGGGTCACAGATACGCAGTATTTT
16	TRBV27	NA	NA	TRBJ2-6	CASSSYRESGANVLTF	TGTGCCAGCAGTTCATACAGGGAGTCTGGGGCCAACGTCCTGACTTTC
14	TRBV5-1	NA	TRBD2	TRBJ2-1	CASSPGLARNEQFF	TGCGCCAGCAGCCCGGGACTAGCTAGGAATGAGCAGTTCTTC
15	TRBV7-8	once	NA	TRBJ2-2	CASRPRGADTGELFF	TGTGCCAGCAGACCCAGGGGGGCCGACACCGGGGAGCTGTTTTTT
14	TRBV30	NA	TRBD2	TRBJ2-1	CAWRGLAGFHEQFF	TGTGCCTGGAGAGGACTAGCGGGATTCCATGAGCAGTTCTTC
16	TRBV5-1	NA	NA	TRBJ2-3	CASSLAEGRMVYTQYF	TGCGCCAGCAGCTTGGCCGAGGGCAGGATGGTCTATACGCAGTATTTT
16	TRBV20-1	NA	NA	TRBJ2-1	CSASPLGSPSNNEQFF	TGCAGTGCTAGTCCTTTGGGGAGTCCTTCAAACAATGAGCAGTTCTTC
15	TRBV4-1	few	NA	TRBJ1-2	CASSQGQGPSYGYTF	TGCGCCAGCAGCCAAGGGCAGGGCCCCTCTTATGGCTACACCTTC
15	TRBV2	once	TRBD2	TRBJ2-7	CASIVDPGLADEQYF	TGTGCCAGCATCGTGGACCCGGGACTAGCGGACGAGCAGTACTTC
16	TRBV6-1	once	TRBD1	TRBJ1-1	CASSEAGQVRFTEAFF	TGTGCCAGCAGTGAAGCGGGACAGGTTCGCTTCACTGAAGCTTTCTTT
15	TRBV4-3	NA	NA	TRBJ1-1	CASSQEDSLNTEAFF	TGCGCCAGCAGCCAAGAGGACAGCTTGAACACTGAAGCTTTCTTT
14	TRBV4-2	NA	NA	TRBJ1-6	CASSQGGAGSPLHF	TGTGCCAGCAGCCAAGGGGGGGCGGGTTCACCCCTCCACTTT
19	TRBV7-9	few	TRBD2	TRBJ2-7	CASSLAGTSGGPPAYEQYF	TGTGCCAGCAGCTTAGCTGGGACTAGCGGGGGGCCCCCTGCCTACGAGCAGTACTTC
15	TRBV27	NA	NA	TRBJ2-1	CASSLSGPSYNEQFF	TGTGCCAGCAGTTTATCAGGTCCTTCCTACAATGAGCAGTTCTTC
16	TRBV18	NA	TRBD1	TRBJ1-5	CASSPSGQGINQPQHF	TGTGCCAGCTCACCATCTGGACAGGGAATCAATCAGCCCCAGCATTTT
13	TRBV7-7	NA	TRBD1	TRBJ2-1	CASNVNRGHEQFF	TGTGCTAGCAACGTCAACAGGGGCCATGAGCAGTTCTTC
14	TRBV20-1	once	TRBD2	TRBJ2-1	CSAKWEGGYNEQFF	TGCAGTGCTAAGTGGGAGGGCGGCTACAATGAGCAGTTCTTC
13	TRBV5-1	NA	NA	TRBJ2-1	CASSFSSSSEQFF	TGCGCCAGCAGCTTCTCCTCGAGCAGTGAGCAGTTCTTC
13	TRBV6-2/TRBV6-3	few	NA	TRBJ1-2	CASTPGEWYGYTF	TGTGCCAGCACCCCAGGAGAATGGTATGGCTACACCTTC
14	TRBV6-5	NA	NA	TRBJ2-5	CASSYSSPQETQYF	TGTGCCAGCAGTTATTCGAGCCCCCAAGAGACCCAGTACTTC
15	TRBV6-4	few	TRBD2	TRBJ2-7	CASSVRASGTYEQYF	TGTGCCAGCAGTGTCAGGGCTAGCGGGACCTACGAGCAGTACTTC
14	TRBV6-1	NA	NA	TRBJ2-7	CASSARDPSYEQYF	TGTGCCAGCAGTGCCCGGGACCCTTCCTACGAGCAGTACTTC
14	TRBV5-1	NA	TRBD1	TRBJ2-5	CASSIGTGERGQYF	TGCGCCAGCAGTATCGGGACAGGGGAGAGGGGGCAGTACTTC
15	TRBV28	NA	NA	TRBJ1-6	CASSPHQGYNSPLHF	TGTGCCAGCAGTCCTCACCAGGGCTATAATTCACCCCTCCACTTT
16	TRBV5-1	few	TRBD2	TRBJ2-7	CASSLRQTSGISEQYF	TGCGCCAGCAGCTTGCGGCAAACTAGCGGGATCAGCGAGCAGTACTTC
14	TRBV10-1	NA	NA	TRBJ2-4	CASSELRGRGVPYF	TGCGCCAGCAGTGAGCTAAGGGGACGGGGAGTTCCGTACTTC
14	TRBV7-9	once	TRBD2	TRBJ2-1	CASSSQRGYNEQFF	TGTGCCAGCAGCTCTCAGCGGGGCTACAATGAGCAGTTCTTC
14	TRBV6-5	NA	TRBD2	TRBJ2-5	CASTPPGGVGTQYF	TGTGCCAGCACTCCTCCGGGAGGAGTCGGGACCCAGTACTTC
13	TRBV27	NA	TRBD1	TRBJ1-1	CASRTGGYTEAFF	TGTGCCAGCAGGACAGGGGGCTACACTGAAGCTTTCTTT
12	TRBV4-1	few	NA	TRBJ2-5	CASSQEWETQYF	TGCGCCAGCAGCCAAGAATGGGAGACCCAGTACTTC
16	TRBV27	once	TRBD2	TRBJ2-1	CATTTSGGAYINEQFF	TGTGCCACCACCACTAGCGGGGGCGCCTACATCAATGAGCAGTTCTTC
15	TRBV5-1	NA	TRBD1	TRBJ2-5	CASSIGTGIGETQYF	TGCGCCAGCAGTATTGGGACAGGGATCGGCGAGACCCAGTACTTC
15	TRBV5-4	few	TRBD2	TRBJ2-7	CASRKFGGASDEQYF	TGTGCCAGCAGGAAATTCGGGGGGGCTTCGGACGAGCAGTACTTC
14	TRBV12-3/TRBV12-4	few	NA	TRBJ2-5	CASSDSRYQETQYF	TGTGCCAGCAGTGACAGCAGGTACCAAGAGACCCAGTACTTC
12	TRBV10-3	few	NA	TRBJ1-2	CAIRLSDYGYTF	TGTGCTATCAGACTATCGGACTATGGCTACACCTTC
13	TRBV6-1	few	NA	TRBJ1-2	CASSELGFYGYTF	TGTGCCAGCAGTGAGCTAGGGTTTTATGGCTACACCTTC
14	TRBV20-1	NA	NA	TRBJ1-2	CSARDIDASYGYTF	TGCAGTGCTAGAGATATCGACGCCTCCTATGGCTACACCTTC
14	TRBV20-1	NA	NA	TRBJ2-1	CSAVSWGGGDEQFF	TGCAGTGCTGTCTCGTGGGGAGGAGGCGATGAGCAGTTCTTC
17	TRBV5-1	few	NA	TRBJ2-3	CASSFRSPSTSTDTQYF	TGCGCCAGCAGCTTCCGGTCGCCGTCCACTAGCACAGATACGCAGTATTTT
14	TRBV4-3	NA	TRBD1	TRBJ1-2	CASSQDRPHYGYTF	TGCGCCAGCAGCCAGGACAGGCCCCACTATGGCTACACCTTC
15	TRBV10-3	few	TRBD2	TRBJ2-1	CAISESGGARESPFF	TGTGCCATCAGTGAGTCGGGCGGAGCGCGGGAGTCCCCGTTCTTC
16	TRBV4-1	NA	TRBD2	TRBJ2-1	CASSRLRGGTYNEQFF	TGCGCCAGCAGCCGACTGCGGGGGGGGACCTACAATGAGCAGTTCTTC
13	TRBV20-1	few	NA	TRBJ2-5	CSALRAPDGEQYF	TGCAGTGCTCTCCGGGCCCCCGATGGGGAGCAGTACTTC
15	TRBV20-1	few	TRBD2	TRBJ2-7	CSAIIRGGSVVEQYF	TGCAGTGCTATAATCCGGGGGGGTAGTGTCGTCGAGCAGTACTTC
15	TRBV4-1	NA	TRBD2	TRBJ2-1	CASSPLGGPLVVQFF	TGCGCCAGCAGCCCCCTGGGAGGGCCACTCGTTGTTCAGTTCTTC
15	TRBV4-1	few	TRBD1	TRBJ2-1	CASSLKRRGPNEQFF	TGCGCCAGCAGCCTGAAACGCAGGGGGCCTAATGAGCAGTTCTTC
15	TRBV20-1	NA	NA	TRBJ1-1	CSARDFQNKNTEAFF	TGCAGTGCTAGAGATTTTCAGAACAAGAACACTGAAGCTTTCTTT
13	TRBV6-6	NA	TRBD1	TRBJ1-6	CASSRDRNSPLHF	TGTGCCAGCAGCCGGGACAGAAATTCACCCCTCCACTTT
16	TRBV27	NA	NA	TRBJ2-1	CASSSLGDPNYNEQFF	TGTGCCAGCAGTTCCCTCGGGGACCCTAATTACAATGAGCAGTTCTTC